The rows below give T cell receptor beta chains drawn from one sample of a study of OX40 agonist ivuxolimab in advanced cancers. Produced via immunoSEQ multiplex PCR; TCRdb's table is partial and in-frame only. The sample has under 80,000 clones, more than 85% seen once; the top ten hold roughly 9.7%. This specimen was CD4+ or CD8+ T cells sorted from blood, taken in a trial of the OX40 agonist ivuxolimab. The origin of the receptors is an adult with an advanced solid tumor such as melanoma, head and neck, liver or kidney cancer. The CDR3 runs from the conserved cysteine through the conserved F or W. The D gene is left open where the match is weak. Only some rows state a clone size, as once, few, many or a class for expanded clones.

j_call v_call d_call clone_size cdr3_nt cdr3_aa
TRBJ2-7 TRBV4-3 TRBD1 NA TGCGCCAGCAGCCAAACCGGGACAGGGACCTACGAGCAGTACTTC CASSQTGTGTYEQYF
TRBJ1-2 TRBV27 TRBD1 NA TGTGCCAGCAGTTTATCGGAAGGGGGCACTTCTTCTCTGTATGGCTACACCTTC CASSLSEGGTSSLYGYTF
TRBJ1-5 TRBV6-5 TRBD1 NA TGTGCCAGCAGCCCCCTAGGACAGGGGAATCAGCCCCAGCATTTT CASSPLGQGNQPQHF
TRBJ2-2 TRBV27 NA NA TGTGCCAGCAACCCCTCCGGGGGTCAGGACGCCGGGGAGCTGTTTTTT CASNPSGGQDAGELFF
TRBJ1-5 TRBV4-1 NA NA TGCGCCAGCAGCCAAGGCGGTCAGGCGGGAGGACCCCAGCATTTT CASSQGGQAGGPQHF
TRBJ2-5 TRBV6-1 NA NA TGTGCCAGCAGTGATCACGGCGGGTCGCAAGAGACCCAGTACTTC CASSDHGGSQETQYF
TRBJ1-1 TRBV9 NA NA TGTGCCAGCAGCGTAGGACAGGTAGCCACTGAAGCTTTCTTT CASSVGQVATEAFF
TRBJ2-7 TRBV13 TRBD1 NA TGTGCCAGCAGCCAGGGACAGGGGGCCTACGAGCAGTACTTC CASSQGQGAYEQYF
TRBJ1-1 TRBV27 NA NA TGTGCCAGCAGTTTATCGAGGGGCACTGAAGCTTTCTTT CASSLSRGTEAFF
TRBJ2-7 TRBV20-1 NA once TGCAGTGCTAGGCCCCACGACGAGCAGTACTTC CSARPHDEQYF
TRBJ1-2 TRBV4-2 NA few TGTGCCAGCAGCCAAGATCCCCTCGGTGGCTACACCTTC CASSQDPLGGYTF
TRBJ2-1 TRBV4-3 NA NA TGCGCCAGCAGCCAAGATCGGGGCGCCTACAATGAGCAGTTCTTC CASSQDRGAYNEQFF
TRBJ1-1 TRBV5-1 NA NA TGCGCCAGCAGCTTGGGCCAGACGAACACTGAAGCTTTCTTT CASSLGQTNTEAFF
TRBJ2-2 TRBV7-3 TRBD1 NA TGTGCCAGCAGCTCCTTCGGACAGGCGGGCGGGGAGCTGTTTTTT CASSSFGQAGGELFF
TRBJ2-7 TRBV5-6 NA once TGTGCCAGCAGCTACGGGACGAACTCCTACGAGCAGTACTTC CASSYGTNSYEQYF
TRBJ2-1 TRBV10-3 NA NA TGTGCCATCAGTGAGTGGCAGAGCTTATACAATGAGCAGTTCTTC CAISEWQSLYNEQFF
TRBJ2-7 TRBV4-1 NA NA TGCGCCAGCAGCCAAGTGGTCCAGGGGCTCTACGAGCAGTACTTC CASSQVVQGLYEQYF
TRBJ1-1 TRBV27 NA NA TGTGCCAGCAGTTTATCAGGGGCAGGCACTGAAGCTTTCTTT CASSLSGAGTEAFF
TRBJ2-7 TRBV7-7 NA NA TGTGCCAGCAGCTCGTTCCACTCCTACGAGCAGTACTTC CASSSFHSYEQYF
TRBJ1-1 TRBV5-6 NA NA TGTGCCAGCAGCTGGGGCGTGAACACTGAAGCTTTCTTT CASSWGVNTEAFF
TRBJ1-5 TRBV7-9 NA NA TGTGCCAGCAGCTTAGGGGATCAGCCCCAGCATTTT CASSLGDQPQHF
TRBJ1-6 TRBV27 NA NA TGTGCCAGCAGCCCGCAACCAGCTAACAATTCACCCCTCCACTTT CASSPQPANNSPLHF
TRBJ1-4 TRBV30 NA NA TGTGCCTGGAATCCAACTAATGAAAAACTGTTTTTT CAWNPTNEKLFF
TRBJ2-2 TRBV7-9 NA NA TGTGCCAGCAGCTTAGTGGGCCTAGCGCTCGTACGACCGGGGGAGCTGTTTTTT CASSLVGLALVRPGELFF
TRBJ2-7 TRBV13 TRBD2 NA TGTGCCAGCAGCTTAAGGGTAGCGGGGGAGTACGAGCAGTACTTC CASSLRVAGEYEQYF
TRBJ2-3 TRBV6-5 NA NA TGTGCCAGCAGACCAAGGGGGACAGATACGCAGTATTTT CASRPRGTDTQYF
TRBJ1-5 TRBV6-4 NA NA TGTGCCAGCAGTGACCGACAGCCATATAGCAATCAGCCCCAGCATTTT CASSDRQPYSNQPQHF
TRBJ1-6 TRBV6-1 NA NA TGTGCCAGCAGTGAAGAAGGGGAGCGCTCCTATAATTCACCCCTCCACTTT CASSEEGERSYNSPLHF